This T cell receptor (beta chain) was captured in a study of blood T cell repertoires in COVID-19. Study details: Samples of COVID-19 (acute and convalescent) were obtained from the United States, Italy and Spain. The analysed material was cDNA or gDNA that came from T cells, B-cell-depleted T cells, or PBMCs.

Authors' methods: From reference gene primer amplification, estimates of nucleated cell counts were derived. TCRdb keeps only in-frame clones here, not all; method: immunoSEQ multiplex PCR. The DNA gave D and trimming, while V, J and clone size come from that table. Among under 200,000 clones listed, roughly 90% were seen once. Deletions cut 0 bases from V and 5 bases from J, with 11 bases between. From germline, CDR1 is SGHRS and CDR2 YFSETQ. This CDR3 comprises 15 residues. The receptor was isolated from a man between 18 and 35 years old with active or convalescent COVID-19. This chain joins TRBV5-1 and TRBJ1-4, with D maybe TRBD1 (5 bases). Sequenced material: peripheral blood. CDR3 residues: CASSLAPGINEKLFF. The CDR3 coding sequence is TGCGCCAGCAGCTTGGCCCCAGGGATCAATGAAAAACTGTTTTTT.